These T cell receptor beta chains were read from a single sample in a study of technical replicates of blood from several donors. Profiling relied on immunoSEQ multiplex PCR, and the TCRdb table lists in-frame clones only, not all of them. The sample lists roughly 60,000 clones, 91% occurring once. The sequenced sample was PBMCs. These receptors were collected from a human donor in good health. Some clones in this sample may be carry-over from other donors' samples. Each CDR3 is given with its conserved first and last residue. A D gene is named only where the DNA matches it firmly. Clone size appears in some rows only: once, few, many, or a class for an expanded clone.

>TRBJ1-6|.|TRBV2|.
CASSEEGRRGSPLHF
TGTGCCAGCAGTGAAGAGGGGAGGAGGGGATCACCCCTCCACTTT
>TRBJ2-3|.|TRBV2|.
CASSRAMVHTDTQYF
TGTGCCAGCAGTAGAGCTATGGTCCACACAGATACGCAGTATTTT
>TRBJ2-3|.|TRBV19|.
CATKPSRSNAAPGTDTQYF
TGTGCCACCAAACCGTCCCGGTCGAATGCCGCTCCAGGAACAGATACGCAGTATTTT
>TRBJ1-3|.|TRBV19|.
CASSTGSSGNTIYF
TGTGCCAGTAGTACGGGGAGCTCTGGAAACACCATATATTTT
>TRBJ2-7|.|TRBV18|TRBD2
CASSPSSGGYEQYF
TGTGCCAGCTCACCATCTAGCGGGGGGTACGAGCAGTACTTC
>TRBJ2-7|.|TRBV29-1|.
CSVVLSREQYF
TGCAGCGTCGTACTCTCTAGGGAGCAGTACTTC
>TRBJ2-1|.|TRBV7-2|.
CASATAGRDEQFF
TGTGCCAGCGCGACCGCGGGCCGCGATGAGCAGTTCTTC
>TRBJ1-5|.|TRBV5-6|.
CASSPRGSNQPQHF
TGTGCCAGCAGCCCTCGGGGTAGCAATCAGCCCCAGCATTTT
>TRBJ2-3|.|TRBV5-8|.
CASSLGQGNTDTQYF
TGTGCCAGCAGCTTGGGGCAGGGGAACACAGATACGCAGTATTTT
>TRBJ1-5|.|TRBV29-1|.
CSGGEGLNQPQHF
TGCAGCGGAGGGGAGGGGCTCAATCAGCCCCAGCATTTT
>TRBJ2-1|once|TRBV6-5|TRBD2
CASSIGLVSGQFF
TGTGCCAGCAGCATTGGACTAGTCAGCGGGCAGTTCTTC
>TRBJ2-3|few|TRBV4-2|TRBD2
CASSHSSGGTDTQYF
TGTGCCAGCAGCCACTCTAGCGGGGGCACAGATACGCAGTATTTT
>TRBJ2-6|.|TRBV12-5|.
CASGPLAGANVLTF
TGTGCTAGTGGCCCCCTAGCTGGGGCCAACGTCCTGACTTTC
>TRBJ1-1|few|TRBV5-1|.
CASSLGRNPGSAFF
TGCGCCAGCAGCTTGGGCCGAAACCCAGGTTCAGCTTTCTTT
>TRBJ2-7|.|TRBV29-1|TRBD1
CSVGGRGTGYYEQYF
TGCAGCGTGGGAGGACGGGGGACAGGGTACTACGAGCAGTACTTC
>TRBJ2-7|once|TRBV20-1|.
CSASLAEQYF
TGCAGTGCTAGTCTAGCCGAGCAGTACTTC
>TRBJ2-7|.|TRBV2|TRBD2
CASSERASGTWGLYEQYF
TGTGCCAGCAGTGAACGGGCTAGCGGGACCTGGGGACTATACGAGCAGTACTTC
>TRBJ1-4|.|TRBV15|.
CATSRDHGDINNLRF
TGTGCCACCAGCAGAGATCACGGGGACATCAATAATTTGAGGTTC